The 17 T cell receptor beta chains presented below share a single source sample, sequenced in a study of cytomegalovirus exposure and HLA in healthy donors. Primers included in the PCR were 60 Vbeta and 13 Jbeta primers. The protocol was immunoSEQ multiplex PCR, while the TCRdb copy is restricted to in-frame clones and leaves out a portion. The sample has over 65,000 clones; approximately 75% are singletons. The material sequenced was PBMCs. These receptors originate from a middle-aged woman in good health and CMV-seronegative.

The DNA of the CDR3 is TGCAGCGTGCCCGAGGCCGGTTACTCTGGGGCCAACGTCCTGACTTTC. Its translation is CSVPEAGYSGANVLTF. The chain carries TRBV29-1 and TRBJ2-6; D is undetermined. V lost 6 bases and J 0 bases, leaving 15 bases between the germline ends. The CDR3 sequence is 16 residues long. The germline V gene encodes CDR1 SQVTM and CDR2 ANQGSEA.

The CDR3 DNA reads as TGTGCCAGTAGTATGACAGGGGATGAGACCCAGTACTTC. Translating it yields CASSMTGDETQYF. The chain employs TRBV19 and TRBJ2-5; TRBD1 matches 8 bases. Germline values: CDR1 LNHDA, CDR2 SQIVND (reference sequence). CDR3 length: 13 residues. Trimming took 3 bases from V and 5 from J; bases not matched to a gene: 2.

The chain links TRBV27 to TRBJ2-4; D unresolved. V lost 6 bases and J 2 bases, leaving 11 bases between the germline ends. The CDR3 covers 14 residues. Germline assignment: CDR1 MNHEY and CDR2 SMNVEV (reference sequence). The CDR3 loop is CASSLSWTKNIQYF. The CDR3 nucleotides read TGTGCCAGCAGCCTTAGCTGGACCAAAAACATTCAGTACTTC.

V and J are TRBV11-2 and TRBJ2-3, with D tentatively TRBD2 (7 bases). This CDR3 spans 16 amino acids. Germline-derived CDR1 and CDR2 are SGHAT and FQNNGV. V lost 3 bases and J lost 5, with 18 bases in between. Written as DNA, the CDR3 is TGTGCCAGCAGCTTGGAGGGTGGGGGGGCCAGAGATACGCAGTATTTT. Its translation: CASSLEGGGARDTQYF. The complete variable domain, with remaining parts taken from reference TRBV11-2 and TRBJ2-3, reads EAGVAQSPRYKIIEKRQSVAFWCNPISGHATLYWYQQILGQGPKLLIQFQNNGVVDDSQLPKDRFSAERLKGVDSTLKIQPAKLEDSAVYLCASSLEGGGARDTQYFGPGTRLTVL.

This sequence joins TRBV5-4 and TRBJ2-7, with 10 bases aligning to TRBD2. V shed 4 bases and J 5 bases; nucleotides not matched to a gene: 6. The CDR3 length is 14 residues. Germline V gene sequence: CDR1 SGHNT, CDR2 YYREEE (reference sequence). Here the CDR3 reads CASSPASGRDEQYF. CDR3 nucleotide sequence: TGTGCCAGCAGCCCGGCTAGCGGGAGAGACGAGCAGTACTTC.

The DNA for the CDR3 is TGTGCCAGCAGCCCAACTAGCGGGAGAATCACCGGGGAGCTGTTTTTT. This gives the protein CASSPTSGRITGELFF. V is TRBV11-2 and J is TRBJ2-2; 11 bases agree with TRBD2. The CDR3 length is 16 residues. Germline CDR1 is SGHAT and CDR2 is FQNNGV. V trimming: 5 bases; J trimming: 4 bases; junction bases outside the gene matches: 6.

The V and J genes are TRBV5-1 and TRBJ2-2; 7 bases line up with TRBD1. With V trimmed by 0 bases and J by 5 bases, 1 base remained unmatched. This CDR3 is 14 amino acids long. CDR1 is SGHRS, CDR2 YFSETQ, per germline. The CDR3 spells CASSLARGTGELFF. The CDR3 DNA is TGCGCCAGCAGCTTGGCCAGGGGGACCGGGGAGCTGTTTTTT. The entire variable domain, with the rest obtained from reference TRBV5-1 and TRBJ2-2, is as follows: KAGVTQTPRYLIKTRGQQVTLSCSPISGHRSVSWYQQTPGQGLQFLFEYFSETQRNKGNFPGRFSGRQFSNSRSEMNVSTLELGDSALYLCASSLARGTGELFFGEGSRLTVL.

Comments on this clone: The final CDR3 position lacks the conserved phenylalanine or tryptophan, pointing to a likely read error. CDR3 in amino acids: CASSSGGREQYL. CDR3 nucleotides: TGTGCCAGCAGTTCGGGGGGCCGCGAGCAGTACCTC. V gene TRBV6-1 combines with J gene TRBJ2-7; TRBD2 might be the D (7 bases). The V and J ends lost 5 bases and 6 bases respectively, with 11 bases between them. Looked up from germline, CDR1 is MNHNS and CDR2 is SASEGT. This CDR3 contains 12 residues.

The chain recombines TRBV5-1 with TRBJ2-3; D might be TRBD2 (5 bases). Germline V lookup: CDR1 SGHRS, CDR2 YFSETQ. V was cut by 7 bases and J by 5 bases, with 20 bases left in between. The CDR3 sequence is 15 residues long. The CDR3 DNA follows: TGCGCCAGCGGCCCCCGAACCCGGGATGGAGATACGCAGTATTTT. Protein product: CASGPRTRDGDTQYF. Full variable domain (rest looked up from reference TRBV5-1 and TRBJ2-3): KAGVTQTPRYLIKTRGQQVTLSCSPISGHRSVSWYQQTPGQGLQFLFEYFSETQRNKGNFPGRFSGRQFSNSRSEMNVSTLELGDSALYLCASGPRTRDGDTQYFGPGTRLTVL.

The V call is TRBV15, the J call TRBJ1-5, with TRBD1 matching over 7 bases. The CDR3 sequence is 16 residues long. V gave up 5 bases and J gave up 2 bases; unmatched junction bases: 9. Germline loops: CDR1 LNHNV, CDR2 YYDKDF (reference sequence). For the CDR3, the DNA is TGTGCCACCAGCTATAAGGGGGCAGCTGGCAATCAGCCCCAGCATTTT. It yields the protein CATSYKGAAGNQPQHF.

Only a few counts were recorded for this clone. The CDR3 sequence: CSARGRPREYF. The CDR3 nucleotides are TGCAGTGCTAGGGGGAGACCGCGCGAGTACTTC. This chain connects TRBV20-1 to TRBJ2-7, with a weak D call TRBD2 (5 bases). CDR3 length: 11 residues. Germline V gene data show CDR1 as DFQATT and CDR2 as SNEGSKA (reference sequence). Trimming pared 3 bases from V and 11 bases from J, leaving 14 bases between.

The chain carries TRBV28 and TRBJ2-3; 7 bases line up with TRBD1. Germline CDR1 and CDR2: MDHEN and SYDVKM. The V and J ends lost 4 bases and 0 bases, in that order; junction bases with no gene match: 10. The CDR3 consists of 17 residues. DNA for the CDR3: TGTGCCAGCAGTTCCGCGGACAGGTTGAGAAGCACAGATACGCAGTATTTT. Translated, it gives CASSSADRLRSTDTQYF. The full variable domain, its missing parts supplied by reference TRBV28 and TRBJ2-3, is DVKVTQSSRYLVKRTGEKVFLECVQDMDHENMFWYRQDPGLGLRLIYFSYDVKMKEKGDIPEGYSVSREKKERFSLILESASTNQTSMYLCASSSADRLRSTDTQYFGPGTRLTVL.

The chain carries TRBV29-1 and TRBJ1-2, with D perhaps TRBD1 (5 bases). The V and J ends lost 7 bases and 7 bases respectively, with 16 bases between them. Germline assignment: CDR1 SQVTM and CDR2 ANQGSEA. The CDR3 contains 12 residues. The CDR3 is CSGRQSPGGYTF. CDR3 nucleotides: TGCAGCGGTCGACAGTCGCCTGGTGGCTACACCTTC.

CDR3 loop: CATSRDWAGAPTGELFF. The CDR3 nucleotides are TGTGCCACCAGCAGAGATTGGGCGGGGGCGCCCACCGGGGAGCTGTTTTTT. The chain links TRBV15 to TRBJ2-2, with D possibly being TRBD2 (7 bases). There are 17 residues in the CDR3. In germline, CDR1 is LNHNV, CDR2 YYDKDF (reference sequence). Trimming took off 0 bases at V and 4 bases at J, with 15 bases between the two ends.

This chain joins TRBV19 and TRBJ2-2; TRBD2 matches 7 bases. The CDR3 spans 14 residues. V gave up 7 bases and J gave up 1 base; unmatched junction bases: 3. CDR1 LNHDA and CDR2 SQIVND come from the germline V gene (reference sequence). CDR3 in DNA: TGTGCCAGTACCCGGGGGGTGAACACCGGGGAGCTGTTTTTT. Encoded protein: CASTRGVNTGELFF.

The rearrangement uses TRBV28 and TRBJ1-1; possibly TRBD1 for D (5 bases). V was pared by 5 bases and J by 0 bases, with 28 bases between. The CDR3 spans 20 residues. The V gene's germline CDR1 is MDHEN and CDR2 SYDVKM. This CDR3 is CASSLYPYESDTRMNTEAFF. Written as DNA, the CDR3 is TGTGCCAGCAGTCTATATCCGTATGAGTCGGACACCCGTATGAACACTGAAGCTTTCTTT.

The DNA of the CDR3 is TGCGCCAGCAGCTCGCCGAGGACTGGGACTTGGGCAGATACGCAGTATTTT. Translating gives CASSSPRTGTWADTQYF. This chain connects TRBV5-1 to TRBJ2-3; TRBD2 is a possible D gene (6 bases). Germline assignment: CDR1 SGHRS and CDR2 YFSETQ. V dropped 3 bases and J dropped 4 bases, with 21 bases sitting between them. This CDR3 comprises 17 residues.